The present T cell receptor beta chain was sequenced within a study of blood T cell repertoires in COVID-19. Overall study context: The origin of the acute and convalescent COVID-19 samples was the United States, Italy and Spain.

Clones were sequenced by immunoSEQ multiplex PCR, and TCRdb holds only the in-frame ones, with some missing. This sample has tens of thousands of clones, with about 81% found just once. This CDR3 is built from 14 residues. V was trimmed by 5 bases and J by 3 bases, leaving 14 bases between them. Germline lookup yields CDR1 MDHEN and CDR2 SYDVKM. The rearrangement uses TRBV28 and TRBJ2-7, with D possibly matching TRBD1 (6 bases). Sequencing was performed on peripheral blood. The sequence came from a man older than 75 with acute or convalescent COVID-19. The CDR3, as DNA: TGTGCCAGCAGTCCCCCGGGACAACTCTACGAGCAGTACTTC. It yields the protein CASSPPGQLYEQYF.